The sample holds one count of the clone carrying this T cell receptor (beta chain). The data stem from a study of control samples from healthy donors and cancer patients. This CDR3 comprises 15 residues. V was clipped by 6 bases and J by 6 bases; unmatched bases: 7. The germline V gene encodes CDR1 MDHEN and CDR2 SYDVKM. Clones were sequenced by immunoSEQ multiplex PCR, and TCRdb holds only the in-frame ones, with some missing. Of around 110,000 clones detected, roughly nine tenths appear once; the ten largest clones hold 1.1%. The source is a woman between 45 and 60 years old with colorectal cancer. Sequencing was performed on PBMCs. The chain carries TRBV28 and TRBJ2-2, with TRBD2 identical over 10 bases. The chain's CDR3 is CASRTLSGRPGELFF. CDR3 sequence (DNA): TGTGCCAGCAGAACTCTTAGCGGGAGGCCCGGGGAGCTGTTTTTT.